This T cell receptor (beta chain) was sequenced for a study of regulatory T cells in long-lasting Graves disease. Whole-study context: Antithyroid drugs had been given to newly diagnosed Graves' patients for under 3 months. Whole-study findings and limits: TCR diversity in persistent Graves' patients was below that of newly diagnosed ones.

The TCR beta library used iRepertoire HTBI primers with Arm-PCR amplification of CDR3. Per the original methods: Overall, samples carried around 68 TRBV and 14 TRBJ segments. TCRdb reprocessed the multiplex PCR reads via MiXCR and lists one record per CDR3 protein. TCRdb, rather than the study authors, made the V and J calls. The table lists about 420,000 distinct CDR3 sequences, about a sixth of them singletons. This clonotype has a count of ten or more. No antigen is known for it. The time point denotes: newly diagnosed GD, antithyroid drugs for less than 3 months. Extracted PBMC RNA gave rise to the TCR library. Per germline, CDR1 LGHDT and CDR2 YNNKEL (reference sequence). After removal of 0 bases from V and 4 bases from J, the junction contained 5 bases not matched to a gene. This CDR3 is 16 amino acids long. These records were also assigned to another study, of T cells in Graves' hyperthyroidism and ophthalmopathy. From that study: TCR CDR3 regions were first amplified by RT-PCR with HTBI primers.

This receptor was obtained from a woman aged 18-29 years with Graves disease. The V gene is TRBV3-1, the J gene TRBJ2-3, with 9 bases that match TRBD2. Sample: peripheral blood mononuclear cells (PBMCs), taken at new diagnosis, from a patient treated with antithyroid drugs. CDR3 nucleotides: TGTGCCAGCAGCCAAGATTTTCTAGCGGGATCAGATACGCAGTATTTT. It translates to CASSQDFLAGSDTQYF.